This is a list of T cell receptor beta chains from one sample in a study of beta chain features in type 1 diabetes. Here immunoSEQ multiplex PCR was the method, and the copy in TCRdb shows in-frame clones only, minus some. The sample records approximately 140,000 clones, 6.9% being singletons. The source material was central memory CD4+ T cells from blood. These receptors were obtained from a woman aged 25 to 39 in good health. The CDR3 runs from the conserved cysteine through the conserved F or W. A D gene is named only where the DNA matches it firmly. The size field is filled for only some rows; it gives once, few, many or a size class.

- TRBJ1-3 - TRBV4-3 CASSRKLRGGGNTIYF TGCGCCAGCAGCCGAAAGCTCAGGGGTGGTGGAAACACCATATATTTT
- TRBJ2-3 - TRBV28 CASSLPLLGTDTQYF TGTGCCAGCAGCCTACCCCTACTAGGCACAGATACGCAGTATTTT
few TRBJ2-1 TRBD1 TRBV5-6 CASSSTGLDEQFF TGTGCCAGCAGCTCGACAGGGTTGGATGAGCAGTTCTTC
many TRBJ2-3 TRBD2 TRBV18 CASSPPSGSTDTQYF TGTGCCAGCTCACCACCTAGCGGGAGTACGGATACGCAGTATTTT
- TRBJ1-5 TRBD1 TRBV2 CASSRDRGSSYSNQPQHF TGTGCCAGTTCCCGGGACAGGGGATCCTCTTATAGCAATCAGCCCCAGCATTTT
few TRBJ1-2 - TRBV23-1 CASSHSFPGDGYTF TGCGCCAGCAGTCACTCCTTCCCCGGGGATGGCTACACCTTC
- TRBJ2-6 TRBD2 TRBV6-1 CASSEERRLARPKRANVLTF TGTGCCAGCAGTGAAGAAAGGAGACTAGCAAGGCCCAAGAGGGCCAACGTCCTGACTTTC
- TRBJ2-1 TRBD2 TRBV7-2 CASSAIGLAGYEQFF TGTGCCAGCAGCGCTATCGGACTAGCGGGGTATGAGCAGTTCTTC
many TRBJ2-3 TRBD2 TRBV6-5 CASSPPSGFEQYF TGTGCCAGCAGTCCCCCTAGCGGGTTCGAGCAGTATTTT
once TRBJ1-1 TRBD1 TRBV4-1 CASRPGQGAPTEAFF TGCGCCAGCAGACCGGGACAGGGGGCGCCCACTGAAGCTTTCTTT
many TRBJ2-3 - TRBV6-5 CASSQLGGDTDTQYF TGTGCCAGCAGTCAACTAGGTGGGGACACAGATACGCAGTATTTT
few TRBJ2-2 - TRBV6-6 CASKGEGNTGELFF TGTGCCAGCAAGGGGGAGGGGAACACCGGGGAGCTGTTTTTT
few TRBJ1-2 TRBD1 TRBV7-2 CASSLPGTGGGGYTF TGTGCCAGCAGCCTCCCCGGGACAGGGGGCGGTGGCTACACCTTC
few TRBJ1-2 TRBD1 TRBV14 CATTRDRGVGYTF TGTGCCACGACGCGGGACAGGGGGGTTGGCTACACTTTC
few TRBJ2-7 TRBD1 TRBV28 CASRGGQTYEQYF TGTGCCAGCAGAGGGGGCCAGACCTACGAGCAGTACTTC
few TRBJ2-1 - TRBV5-1 CASSPGQTSYNEQFF TGCGCCAGCAGCCCGGGACAAACTTCCTACAATGAGCAGTTCTTC
many TRBJ1-1 - TRBV7-9 CASSFAGPNTEAFF TGTGCCAGCAGCTTCGCGGGGCCGAACACTGAAGCTTTCTTT
- TRBJ1-2 - TRBV14 CASSPQGRRGYGYTF TGTGCCAGCAGCCCTCAGGGTAGGAGAGGATATGGCTACACCTTC
many TRBJ2-7 TRBD2 TRBV28 CASSFPAGGGHEQYF TGTGCCAGCAGTTTCCCAGCGGGGGGTGGCCACGAGCAGTACTTC
few TRBJ2-7 TRBD2 TRBV5-4 CASSVGLAGTYEQYF TGTGCCAGCAGCGTGGGACTAGCGGGGACCTACGAGCAGTACTTC
few TRBJ1-1 - TRBV4-3 CASSPAGRPEDTEAFF TGCGCCAGCAGCCCCGCGGGTAGGCCCGAGGACACTGAAGCTTTCTTT
few TRBJ2-7 TRBD1 TRBV6-6 CASSYSTGTAAYEQYF TGTGCCAGCAGTTACTCGACCGGGACAGCCGCCTACGAGCAGTACTTC
- TRBJ2-7 TRBD1 TRBV28 CAINIIGTGSHEQYF TGTGCCATCAACATCATCGGGACAGGGTCCCACGAGCAGTACTTC
- TRBJ2-1 TRBD2 TRBV5-1 CASSFIIAGPANEQFF TGCGCCAGCAGCTTCATAATAGCGGGTCCAGCGAATGAGCAGTTCTTC
few TRBJ1-4 - TRBV18 CASSPGTWGEKLFF TGTGCCAGCTCACCCGGGACATGGGGAGAAAAACTGTTTTTT
few TRBJ2-1 - TRBV18 CASSPPPGTGEQFF TGTGCCAGCTCACCACCGCCAGGTACTGGTGAGCAGTTCTTC
- TRBJ2-7 TRBD2 TRBV5-1 CASSLSLAGALYEQYF TGCGCCAGCAGCTTGTCCCTAGCGGGCGCCCTCTACGAGCAGTACTTC
- TRBJ2-5 - TRBV6-6 CASSYPGETQYF TGTGCCAGCAGTTACCCCGGGGAGACCCAGTACTTC
few TRBJ2-4 - TRBV11-2 CASSFRHNGENIQYF TGTGCCAGCAGCTTCAGACACAACGGGGAAAACATTCAGTACTTC
- TRBJ2-5 - TRBV5-4 CASSLAGTQYF TGTGCCAGCAGCTTGGCAGGGACCCAGTACTTC
few TRBJ2-3 TRBD1 TRBV7-8 CASSPRTGQGTDTQYF TGTGCCAGCAGCCCCCGCACTGGACAGGGGACAGATACGCAGTATTTT
few TRBJ2-5 - TRBV5-8 CASSRLQVQETQYF TGTGCCAGCAGCCGCCTACAGGTTCAAGAGACCCAGTACTTC
few TRBJ1-2 - TRBV7-2 CASSLGGERANYGYTF TGTGCCAGCAGCTTAGGAGGAGAGCGAGCTAACTATGGCTACACCTTC
- TRBJ1-5 - TRBV19 CASSQPEENQPQHF TGTGCCAGTAGTCAACCCGAGGAGAATCAGCCCCAGCATTTT
- TRBJ1-1 - TRBV30 CAWKERGSTEAFF TGTGCCTGGAAGGAACGGGGTAGCACTGAAGCTTTCTTT
few TRBJ1-3 - TRBV7-9 CASSLLGDFLSGNTIYF TGTGCCAGCAGCTTACTAGGGGATTTTCTATCTGGAAACACCATATATTTT
- TRBJ2-2 - TRBV27 CASSFPPGTGELFF TGTGCCAGCAGTTTCCCCCCCGGGACCGGGGAGCTGTTTTTT
- TRBJ1-5 - TRBV19 CASRGGAGIQPQHF TGTGCCAGTAGGGGGGGGGCTGGGATCCAGCCCCAGCATTTT
few TRBJ2-5 - TRBV9 CASSGGWGFETQYF TGTGCCAGCAGCGGAGGGTGGGGTTTCGAGACCCAGTACTTC
- TRBJ1-4 - TRBV7-2 CASSLNKDEKLFF TGTGCCAGCAGCTTAAACAAAGATGAAAAACTGTTTTTT
few TRBJ2-3 - TRBV7-2 CASSLNVGGADTQYF TGTGCCAGCAGCTTAAATGTGGGAGGCGCAGATACGCAGTATTTT
few TRBJ2-7 - TRBV28 CASSIRFYEQYF TGTGCCAGCAGTATCCGGTTCTACGAGCAGTACTTC
few TRBJ2-1 TRBD2 TRBV11-1 CASQAGGPYEQFF TGTGCCAGTCAAGCGGGAGGGCCGTATGAGCAGTTCTTC
once TRBJ2-7 TRBD1 TRBV6-5 CASSRTGDSSYEQYF TGTGCCAGCAGTCGGACAGGGGACAGCTCCTACGAGCAGTACTTC
- TRBJ2-1 - TRBV7-6 CASSFSSGAYNEQFF TGTGCCAGCAGCTTTAGTAGCGGAGCCTACAATGAGCAGTTCTTC
few TRBJ1-5 TRBD1 TRBV30 CAAGGNSNQPQHF TGTGCCGCAGGGGGGAATAGCAATCAGCCCCAGCATTTT
few TRBJ2-1 TRBD2 TRBV11-2 CASSSSGSGYNEQFF TGTGCCAGCAGCTCGAGCGGGAGCGGCTACAATGAGCAGTTCTTC
few TRBJ2-7 TRBD1 TRBV5-1 CASSRGQGDNEQYF TGCGCCAGCAGCAGGGGGCAGGGCGACAACGAGCAGTACTTC
many TRBJ1-2 - TRBV30 CAWTFGRANGYTF TGTGCCTGGACTTTCGGCAGGGCCAATGGCTACACCTTC
many TRBJ1-4 TRBD1 TRBV5-5 CASSLVQGSEKLFF TGTGCCAGCAGCTTGGTACAGGGGAGTGAAAAACTGTTTTTT
- TRBJ1-5 TRBD1 TRBV7-3 CASRGQPSYSNQPQHF TGTGCCAGCAGGGGACAGCCAAGTTATAGCAATCAGCCCCAGCATTTT
- TRBJ1-2 TRBD1 TRBV4-2 CASSQRKTGDIYYGYTF TGTGCCAGCAGCCAACGTAAGACAGGGGATATATACTATGGCTACACCTTC
- TRBJ2-2 - TRBV7-2 CASSPDTGELFF TGTGCCAGCAGTCCCGACACCGGGGAGCTGTTTTTT